The subject of this entry is one TCR beta chain. The antigen this receptor binds is unknown. Base-call qualities are not available, and no considerably larger clone is one nucleotide away. Other DNA variants within this sample encode the same CDR3. The immunoSEQ Assay, a bias-controlled multiplex PCR, was used to amplify TCRbeta CDR3 regions from genomic DNA. As for the original processing: The number of nucleated cells in each sample was estimated by amplification of reference gene primers within the assay. To quantify the absolute abundance of each unique TCRbeta CDR3 rearrangement, sequence reads were collapsed and filtered. For each sample, productive Simpson clonality was calculated by taking the square root of Simpson's diversity index across productive rearrangements. TCRdb's version of the immuneACCESS table is confined to in-frame rearrangements and falls short of the full clone set. An unresolved V gene accounts for under half of the shortfall where checked; the remainder is of unknown origin. That table is the source of V, J and clone size, and D and trimming were worked out from the DNA. This sample lists under 300,000 clones; approximately 87% were detected once. Together, the top ten hold 3.5% to 5.5% of the sample.

Samples from volunteer blood donors who had recovered from COVID-19 were contributed by a second Seattle source. The collaborating institutions used their own protocols to collect whole blood in K2EDTA tubes. Collaborator samples were shipped for TCRbeta analysis as frozen whole blood, isolated PBMCs, or DNA extracted from either sample type. The data were taken from a study of blood T cell repertoires in COVID-19 (TCRdb year 2020). With regard to the full study: The collaborator samples originated in the United States, Italy and Spain and spanned the acute and convalescent phases of COVID-19. Samples came from the ongoing ImmuneRACE study (first 160 participants) plus 1,254 subjects from 6 global collaborators. The dataset comprised deeply sampled blood TCRbeta repertoires from subjects exposed to, actively infected with, or recovered from COVID-19. The prospective study material was composed of cDNA or gDNA derived from T cells, B-cell-depleted T cells, or PBMCs. HLA class I and class II types, where available, came from metadata supplied by the sample provider rather than from assay-based typing. The repertoires were released in a freely available public database meant as a resource for research on the immune response to SARS-CoV-2. The sample metadata nearly always contained a de-identified subject ID, COVID-19 status, age in years and sex. Here is what the overall study found, with its caveats: The quantity of clinical and demographic metadata differed by source and by participant and was supplied without curation.

This receptor was identified in a man aged 60 to 69 who had recovered from COVID-19. The specimen was peripheral blood.

CDR3 reads: CASRQGSNQPQHF. The sequenced DNA: TGTGCCAGCAGGCAGGGAAGCAATCAGCCCCAGCATTTT. The sequence links TRBV12-3 or TRBV12-4 to TRBJ1-5; the D gene is possibly TRBD1, with 5 bases matching. From the cysteine through the phenylalanine, the CDR3 covers 13 amino acids. Just CDR3 DNA is preserved here, 39 bases in frame from base 1. At the junction V is shortened by 6 bases and J by 1 base, with 7 bases in between.